The table lists the clone carrying this T cell receptor beta chain with many counts. The antigen remains undetermined. Regions amplified from RNA transcripts were the TCR beta CDR3 regions. Researchers ran a first-round RT-PCR on the TCR CDR3 using the HTBI primer set. TCRdb reprocessed the multiplex PCR reads with MiXCR, giving one entry per CDR3 protein. The sample contains about 160,000 distinct CDR3 sequences, over 8% of which appear only once. With V trimmed by 3 bases and J by 2 bases, 2 bases remained unmatched. There are 13 residues in the CDR3. Per the germline V gene, CDR1 is GTSNPN and CDR2 is SVGIG (reference sequence). This sample is part of a study of T cells in Graves' hyperthyroidism and ophthalmopathy. Study background: Peripheral blood was secured at the point of initial diagnosis, before any treatment. Whole-study findings and limits: In the analysis, a 13 V-J model separated ophthalmopathy from stable hyperthyroidism. Blood shared most expanded thyroid clonotypes above 0.001.

Sequencing used blood. The rearrangement links TRBV30 to TRBJ1-2; 8 bases are a match to TRBD1. The sequence was collected from a woman under 30 with Graves' hyperthyroidism that later progressed to Graves' ophthalmopathy. The CDR3 here is CAWRAGGNYGYTF. CDR3 DNA sequence: TGTGCCTGGAGGGCAGGGGGCAACTATGGCTACACCTTC. Combining the CDR3 with reference TRBV30 and TRBJ1-2 gives the whole variable domain SQTIHQWPATLVQPVGSPLSLECTVEGTSNPNLYWYRQAAGRGLQLLFYSVGIGQISSEVPQNLSASRPQDRQFILSSKKLLLSDSGFYLCAWRAGGNYGYTFGSGTRLTVV.